Below are 22 T cell receptor beta chains sequenced from a single sample in a study of blood T cell repertoires in COVID-19. Here immunoSEQ multiplex PCR was the method, and the copy in TCRdb shows in-frame clones only, minus some. Seen here are about 200,000 clones, more than 75% observed once, and the top ten hold 18%. The sample consisted of peripheral blood. The source of these receptors is a person between 65 and 79 years old with COVID-19, enrolled during active disease.

The rearrangement links TRBV27 to TRBJ1-6, with D possibly matching TRBD1 (5 bases). This CDR3 contains 13 residues. The V end lost 6 bases, the J end lost 9 bases, and 12 bases lay between the germline ends. CDR1 and CDR2 (germline): MNHEY, SMNVEV (reference sequence). The CDR3 spells CASRPGWVSPLHF. For the CDR3, the DNA is TGTGCCAGCAGGCCAGGGTGGGTTTCACCCCTCCACTTT.

V usage is TRBV9 and J usage is TRBJ1-4; 9 bases line up with TRBD1. CDR3 length: 15 residues. V lost 3 bases to trimming and J lost 8 bases; unmatched junction nucleotides: 8. Germline V gives CDR1 SGDLS, CDR2 YYNGEE. The CDR3 nucleotides read TGTGCCAGCAGCGCGCAACAGGGGGCAGGGGAAAAACTGTTTTTT. Protein product: CASSAQQGAGEKLFF.

The chain couples TRBV28 to TRBJ1-2; maybe TRBD1 (5 bases). Germline CDR1 is MDHEN and CDR2 is SYDVKM. Between the trimmed V and J ends, which lost 1 base and 2 bases, there was a span of 8 bases. The CDR3 sequence is 14 residues long. In DNA, the CDR3 is TGTGCCAGCAGTTTATTGGCAGGGAACTATGGCTACACCTTC. It translates to CASSLLAGNYGYTF.

V and J are TRBV18 and TRBJ1-4; 7 positions match TRBD1. CDR1 KGHSH and CDR2 LQKENI come from the germline V gene. J was trimmed by 8 bases and V by 3 bases; bases with no gene match: 6. The CDR3 runs 14 residues. The CDR3 region has the DNA TGTGCCAGCTCACCGTCGGGACAGAGCGAAAAACTGTTTTTT. This translates into CASSPSGQSEKLFF.

This clone was counted many times. V usage is TRBV7-2 and J usage is TRBJ2-2; D is possibly TRBD1 (7 bases). The V and J ends lost 0 bases and 6 bases respectively, with 11 bases between them. The CDR3 is made up of 15 amino acids. Per the germline V gene, CDR1 is SGHTA and CDR2 is FQGNSA. The CDR3 DNA is TGTGCCAGCAGCTTAGCAGCCAGGGGGGCCGGGGAGCTGTTTTTT. The encoded protein is CASSLAARGAGELFF.

This chain uses TRBV10-3 with TRBJ2-5, with unresolved D. Germline V CDR1 and CDR2: ENHRY, SYGVKD. This CDR3 region has 13 residues. Trimming removed 4 bases from V and 2 bases from J, with 8 bases in between. CDR3: CAISGSRQETQYF. The CDR3 DNA follows: TGTGCCATCAGTGGCAGCAGGCAAGAGACCCAGTACTTC.

V usage is TRBV6-1 and J usage is TRBJ1-5, with 7 nucleotides matching TRBD1. Germline V gives CDR1 MNHNS, CDR2 SASEGT. V lost 3 bases, J lost 2 bases, and 4 bases stayed unmatched. This CDR3 has 15 residues. The CDR3 loop reads CASSEQGGGNQPQHF. The CDR3 nucleotides are TGTGCCAGCAGTGAGCAGGGGGGCGGCAATCAGCCCCAGCATTTT.

The chain employs TRBV28 and TRBJ1-3; 9 positions match TRBD1. Trimming at V came to 10 bases and at J to 0 bases, leaving 13 bases not matched to a gene. The CDR3 is 17 residues long. Germline assignment: CDR1 MDHEN and CDR2 SYDVKM. CDR3 in DNA: TGTGCCACCCGGGACAGGGTAGGGAAGGGCTCTGGAAACACCATATATTTT. It encodes CATRDRVGKGSGNTIYF.

The chain uses TRBV27 and TRBJ2-1; a weak D match, TRBD2 (7 bases). The V gene's germline CDR1 is MNHEY and CDR2 SMNVEV (reference sequence). With 4 bases removed from V and 7 bases from J, the gap between germline ends came to 20 bases. The CDR3 contains 16 residues. The CDR3: CASSSPGGQTGNEQFF. CDR3 sequence (DNA): TGTGCCAGCAGTTCCCCCGGGGGGCAGACGGGTAATGAGCAGTTCTTC.

V usage is TRBV7-9 and J usage is TRBJ2-7; 9 bases align to TRBD1. This CDR3 contains 16 residues. After removal of 4 bases from V and 2 bases from J, the junction contained 9 bases not matched to a gene. In germline, CDR1 is SEHNR, CDR2 FQNEAQ (reference sequence). In nucleotides, the CDR3 is TGTGCCAGCAGCTCCAGCGACAGGGGGGCAACCTACGAGCAGTACTTC. This translates into CASSSSDRGATYEQYF.

The chain couples TRBV29-1 to TRBJ2-7, with D possibly being TRBD1 (5 bases). The V and J ends lost 4 bases and 5 bases respectively, with 15 bases between them. The CDR3 consists of 13 residues. CDR1 is SQVTM, CDR2 ANQGSEA, per germline. CDR3 amino acids: CSVGFSGFNEQYF. In DNA, the CDR3 is TGCAGCGTTGGGTTTTCAGGGTTCAACGAGCAGTACTTC.

This chain uses TRBV6-1 with TRBJ2-7; 13 nucleotides match TRBD2. The germline V gene has CDR1 MNHNS and CDR2 SASEGT. The junction had 6 bases not matched to a gene; V was cut back by 1 base and J by 3 bases. The CDR3 is 17 amino acids. The CDR3 nucleotides are TGTGCCAGCAGTGAAGTAACCCGACTAGCGGGAGGCTACGAGCAGTACTTC. This sequence encodes CASSEVTRLAGGYEQYF.

V is TRBV6-1 and J is TRBJ2-7, with D perhaps matching TRBD2 (6 bases). CDR1 and CDR2 (germline): MNHNS, SASEGT. CDR3 length: 13 amino acids. V lost 3 bases and J 5 bases, leaving 11 bases between the germline ends. CDR3 bases: TGTGCCAGCAGTGATCTGGGAGGCGACGAGCAGTACTTC. This sequence encodes CASSDLGGDEQYF.

This chain uses TRBV2 with TRBJ1-6; D not resolved. Between the trimmed V and J ends, which lost 8 bases and 7 bases, there was a span of 15 bases. The CDR3 extends over 14 amino acids. Germline-derived CDR1 and CDR2 are SNHLY and FYNNEI. In DNA form, the CDR3 reads TGTGCCAGCCTAAGCGGGATCCCCAATTCACCCCTCCACTTT. Translated, it gives CASLSGIPNSPLHF.

The rearrangement links TRBV10-2 to TRBJ1-1; D might be TRBD1 (6 bases). The CDR3 contains 13 residues. Trimming left V 10 bases short and J 3 bases short, with 15 bases between. The germline V gene has CDR1 WSHSY and CDR2 SAAADI. CDR3 loop: CAIQGRGDTEAFF. The CDR3 bases are TGCGCCATACAGGGCCGGGGCGACACTGAAGCTTTCTTT.

The V gene is TRBV4-3, the J gene TRBJ1-4; D is undetermined. The CDR3 sequence is 16 residues long. The germline V gene has CDR1 LGHNA and CDR2 YSLEER. Trimming pared 0 bases from V and 5 bases from J, leaving 13 bases between. The DNA of the CDR3 is TGCGCCAGCAGCCAAGATAGGGCAACGGGGAATGAAAAACTGTTTTTT. The encoded protein is CASSQDRATGNEKLFF.

This chain uses TRBV5-1 with TRBJ2-1, with 9 nucleotides matching TRBD1. Trimming took 5 bases from V and 6 from J; bases not matched to a gene: 9. The CDR3 extends over 15 amino acids. Germline assignment: CDR1 SGHRS and CDR2 YFSETQ. CDR3 sequence reads: CASRHTGQGSNEQFF. The CDR3 nucleotides read TGCGCCAGCAGACATACGGGACAGGGATCCAATGAGCAGTTCTTC.

This chain links TRBV2 with TRBJ2-7; 7 nucleotides align to TRBD1. The germline CDR1 and CDR2 sequences are SNHLY and FYNNEI. The CDR3 is 13 residues long. V lost 6 bases, J lost 5 bases, and 7 bases stayed unmatched. CDR3 sequence reads: CASRSTGVNEQYF. For the CDR3, the DNA is TGTGCCAGCAGGTCCACAGGGGTCAACGAGCAGTACTTC.

V is TRBV20-1 and J is TRBJ1-4, with D perhaps TRBD1 (6 bases). The CDR3 runs 13 residues. CDR1 is DFQATT, CDR2 SNEGSKA, per germline (reference sequence). V dropped 3 bases and J dropped 3 bases, with 8 bases sitting between them. The CDR3 coding sequence is TGCAGTGCTAGTCGACAGGCTAATGAAAAACTGTTTTTT. This codes for CSASRQANEKLFF.

The chain links TRBV7-9 to TRBJ2-7, with 9 bases fitting TRBD1. This CDR3 comprises 13 residues. Germline CDR1 and CDR2: SEHNR and FQNEAQ (reference sequence). Germline trimming cut 7 bases from V and 2 bases from J; bases unmatched to any gene: 3. The CDR3: CASKGQGTYEQYF. Written as DNA, the CDR3 is TGTGCCAGCAAGGGACAGGGCACCTACGAGCAGTACTTC. The full variable domain, in which reference TRBV7-9 and TRBJ2-7 provide the parts outside the CDR3, is DTGVSQNPRHKITKRGQNVTFRCDPISEHNRLYWYRQTLGQGPEFLTYFQNEAQLEKSRLLSDRFSAERPKGSFSTLEIQRTEQGDSAMYLCASKGQGTYEQYFGPGTRLTVT.

The chain is built from TRBV4-1 and TRBJ1-4; D unclear. The V end lost 0 bases, the J end lost 10 bases, and 21 bases lay between the germline ends. From germline, CDR1 is MGHRA and CDR2 YSYEKL. This CDR3 spans 17 amino acids. The CDR3 nucleotides are TGCGCCAGCAGCCAAGATAGTTTGGGCCAAAGATACGGAAAACTGTTTTTT. It specifies CASSQDSLGQRYGKLFF.

The V and J genes are TRBV6-5 and TRBJ1-3; D call uncertain. Germline loops: CDR1 MNHEY, CDR2 SVGAGI. The CDR3 extends over 14 amino acids. V was shortened by 5 bases and J by 4 bases, with 12 bases between the two germline ends. In nucleotides, the CDR3 is TGTGCCAGCAGTCGGGGTAATGGAGGAAACACCATATATTTT. Translating it yields CASSRGNGGNTIYF.